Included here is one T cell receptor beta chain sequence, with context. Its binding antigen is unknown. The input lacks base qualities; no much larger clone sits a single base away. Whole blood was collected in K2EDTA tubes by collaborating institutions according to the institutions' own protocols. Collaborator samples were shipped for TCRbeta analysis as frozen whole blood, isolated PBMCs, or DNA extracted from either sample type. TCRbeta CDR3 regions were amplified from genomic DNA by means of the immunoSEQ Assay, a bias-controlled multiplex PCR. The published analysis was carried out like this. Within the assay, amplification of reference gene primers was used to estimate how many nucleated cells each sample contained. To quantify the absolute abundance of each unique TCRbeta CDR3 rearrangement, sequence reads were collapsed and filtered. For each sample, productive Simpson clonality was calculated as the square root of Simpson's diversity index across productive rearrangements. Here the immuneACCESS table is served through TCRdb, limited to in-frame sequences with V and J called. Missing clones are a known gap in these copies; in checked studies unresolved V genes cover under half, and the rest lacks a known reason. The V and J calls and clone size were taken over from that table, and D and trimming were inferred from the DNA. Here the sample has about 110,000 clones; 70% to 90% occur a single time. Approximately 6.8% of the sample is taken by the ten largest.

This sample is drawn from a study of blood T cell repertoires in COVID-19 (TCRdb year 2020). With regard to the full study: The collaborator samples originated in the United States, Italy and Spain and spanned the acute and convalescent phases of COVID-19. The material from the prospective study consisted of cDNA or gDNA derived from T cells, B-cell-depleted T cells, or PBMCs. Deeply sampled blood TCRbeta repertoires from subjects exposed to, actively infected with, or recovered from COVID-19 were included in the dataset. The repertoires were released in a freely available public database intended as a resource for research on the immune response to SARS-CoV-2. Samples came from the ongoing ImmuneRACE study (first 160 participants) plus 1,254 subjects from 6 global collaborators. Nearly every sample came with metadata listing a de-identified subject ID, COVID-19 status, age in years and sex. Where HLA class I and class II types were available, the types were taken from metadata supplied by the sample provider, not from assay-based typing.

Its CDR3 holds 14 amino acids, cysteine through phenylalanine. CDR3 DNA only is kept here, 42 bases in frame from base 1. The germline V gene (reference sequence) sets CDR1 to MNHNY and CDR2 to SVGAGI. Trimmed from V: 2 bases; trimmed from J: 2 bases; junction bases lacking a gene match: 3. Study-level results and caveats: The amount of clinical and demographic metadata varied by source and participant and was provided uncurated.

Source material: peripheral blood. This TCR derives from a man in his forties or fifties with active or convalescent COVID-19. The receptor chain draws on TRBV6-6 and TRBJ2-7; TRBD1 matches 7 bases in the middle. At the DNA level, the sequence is TGTGCCAGCAGTTACACAGGGGATCCCTACGAGCAGTACTTC. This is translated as CASSYTGDPYEQYF.